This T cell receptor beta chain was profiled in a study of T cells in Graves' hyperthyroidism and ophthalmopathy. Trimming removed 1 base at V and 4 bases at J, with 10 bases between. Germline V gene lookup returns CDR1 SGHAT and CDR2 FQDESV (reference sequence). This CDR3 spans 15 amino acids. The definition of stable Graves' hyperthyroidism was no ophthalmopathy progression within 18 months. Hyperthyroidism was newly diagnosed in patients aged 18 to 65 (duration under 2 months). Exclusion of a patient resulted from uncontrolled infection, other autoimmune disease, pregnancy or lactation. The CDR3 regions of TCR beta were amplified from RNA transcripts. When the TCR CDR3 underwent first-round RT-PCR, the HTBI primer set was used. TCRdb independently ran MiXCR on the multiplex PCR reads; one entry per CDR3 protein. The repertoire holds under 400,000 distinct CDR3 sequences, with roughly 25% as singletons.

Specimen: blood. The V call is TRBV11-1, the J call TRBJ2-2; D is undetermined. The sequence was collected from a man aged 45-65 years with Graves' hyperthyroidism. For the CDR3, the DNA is TGTGCCAGCAGCTTAGGGCCCCATGGCACCGGGGAGCTGTTTTTT. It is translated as CASSLGPHGTGELFF.